The present T cell receptor beta chain was sequenced within a study of siplizumab effects on memory and regulatory T cells. Study-wide findings and caveats: Siplizumab significantly lowered the alloreactive sequences that could be traced to unstimulated CD4+ memory cells. To unstimulated subsets, only a minor fraction of alloreactive clones could be mapped. Memory cells seemed less diverse than naive T cells, which seemed major alloresponse contributors. In controls, about 28% of mappable alloreactive CD4+ clones were Treg-derived on average, versus just under 70% with siplizumab.

The CDR3 covers 14 residues. Germline assignment: CDR1 LNHDA and CDR2 SQIVND (reference sequence). The germline V and J ends were trimmed by 5 bases and 5 bases, with 15 bases remaining between them. Concerning this clone: Its antigen is not known.

Libraries were prepared by immunoSEQ multiplex PCR; TCRdb keeps only in-frame clonotypes and omits some of them. Of 100,000 or so clones in the sample, just over 90% are singletons; the top ten hold about 0.32%. The chain uses TRBV19 and TRBJ2-5; tentative D call: TRBD2 (5 bases). The receptor was isolated from a human donor in good health. Sequenced input: CD4+ T cells sorted from blood. CDR3 region: CASSGRGIRETQYF. CDR3 in DNA: TGTGCCAGTAGTGGCCGGGGAATTAGGGAGACCCAGTACTTC.